The T cell receptor beta chain described here comes from a study of neoadjuvant anti-PD-1 for oral cavity cancer. Whole-study context: Patients mostly received three to four biweekly nivolumab doses at 3 mg/kg before surgery. Overall study results and limits: Only a few patients per response group were TCR-analyzed; validation needed.

Produced via immunoSEQ multiplex PCR; TCRdb's table is partial and in-frame only. The sample has some 14,000 clones; around 82% are singletons. V was shortened by 4 bases and J by 11 bases, with 8 bases between the two germline ends. Germline loops: CDR1 MNHNS, CDR2 SASEGT. This CDR3 region has 10 residues. The time point was: after neoadjuvant nivolumab, at surgical resection. Cohort: HPV-negative, locally advanced oral cavity squamous cell carcinoma patients. The table lists this clone with a count of one. The antigen is undetermined. The receptor comes from a person aged 35-79 years with oral cavity squamous cell carcinoma. The chain links TRBV6-1 to TRBJ1-1; D uncertain. Source: PBMCs, taken after nivolumab (anti-PD-1) treatment. CDR3 bases: TGTGCCAGCAGTGCCAGCGTGGCTTTCTTT. It is translated as CASSASVAFF.